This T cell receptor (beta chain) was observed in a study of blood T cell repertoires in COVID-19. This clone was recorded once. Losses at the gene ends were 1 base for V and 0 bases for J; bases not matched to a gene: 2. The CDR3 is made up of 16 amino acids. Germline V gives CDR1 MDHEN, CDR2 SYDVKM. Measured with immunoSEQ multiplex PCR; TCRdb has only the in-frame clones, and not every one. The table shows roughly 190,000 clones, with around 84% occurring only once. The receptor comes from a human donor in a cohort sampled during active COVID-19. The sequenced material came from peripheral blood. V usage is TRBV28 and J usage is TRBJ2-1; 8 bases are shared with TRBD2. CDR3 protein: CASSLLAGSSYNEQFF. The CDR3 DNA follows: TGTGCCAGCAGTTTATTAGCGGGGAGCTCCTACAATGAGCAGTTCTTC.